These 16 T cell receptor beta chains share one sample of origin, sequenced in a study of brain metastases from non-small cell lung cancer. Only in-frame clones appear in the TCRdb table, and some are missing; sequencing was by immunoSEQ multiplex PCR. The sample holds roughly 4,000 clones, roughly nine tenths seen once. What was sequenced was primary lung tumor tissue. These receptors all come from a donor at least 40 years old with non-small cell lung cancer.

The V gene is TRBV5-1, the J gene TRBJ1-1; tentatively, D is TRBD1 (5 bases). Trimming removed 0 bases at V and 8 bases at J, with 14 bases between. CDR1 is SGHRS, CDR2 YFSETQ, per germline. This CDR3 has 14 residues. CDR3 protein: CASSLDPRGREAFF. The CDR3 region has the DNA TGCGCCAGCAGCTTGGACCCTAGGGGAAGGGAAGCTTTCTTT.

The chain employs TRBV2 and TRBJ1-1; D call uncertain. Germline CDR1 SNHLY, CDR2 FYNNEI. The CDR3 sequence is 13 residues long. The germline V and J ends were trimmed by 8 bases and 4 bases, with 14 bases remaining between them. The CDR3 sequence is CASAMGRSTEAFF. CDR3 bases: TGTGCCAGCGCTATGGGCAGGTCCACTGAAGCTTTCTTT.

V and J are TRBV19 and TRBJ2-3; D ambiguous. The V gene lost 3 bases and the J gene lost 0 bases, with 10 bases spanning the gap. The germline V gene has CDR1 LNHDA and CDR2 SQIVND (reference sequence). This CDR3 is 15 amino acids long. CDR3 nucleotide sequence: TGTGCCAGTAGTATTGAGCGCTCTAGCACAGATACGCAGTATTTT. Translation gives CASSIERSSTDTQYF.

CDR3 sequence (DNA): TGTGCCAGCTCACCTAACAGGGGGGAAGACGAGCAGTACTTC. Translated, it gives CASSPNRGEDEQYF. This chain joins TRBV18 and TRBJ2-7; TRBD1 matches 8 bases. V shed 3 bases, J shed 5 bases, and the junction held 6 bases outside the gene matches. CDR1 KGHSH and CDR2 LQKENI come from the germline V gene. The CDR3 is 14 amino acids. Looking up the rest from reference TRBV18 and TRBJ2-7 gives the full variable domain: NAGVMQNPRHLVRRRGQEARLRCSPMKGHSHVYWYRQLPEEGLKFMVYLQKENIIDESGMPKERFSAEFPKEGPSILRIQQVVRGDSAAYFCASSPNRGEDEQYFGPGTRLTVT.

The table lists this clone with a count of one. The V and J genes are TRBV24-1 and TRBJ2-3; 11 bases line up with TRBD1. This CDR3 has 18 residues. CDR1 is KGHDR, CDR2 SFDVKD, per germline. J was trimmed by 1 base and V by 3 bases; bases with no gene match: 8. The CDR3 loop is CATSDTGQGGRGTDTQYF. CDR3 coding DNA: TGTGCCACCAGTGATACGGGACAGGGGGGAAGAGGCACAGATACGCAGTATTTT.

The chain is built from TRBV18 and TRBJ1-1; possibly TRBD1 for D (6 bases). V lost 6 bases and J 5 bases, leaving 19 bases between the germline ends. Germline CDR1 KGHSH, CDR2 LQKENI. The CDR3 consists of 15 residues. The CDR3 sequence: CASSNNAGAKTEAFF. The CDR3 DNA reads TGTGCCAGCTCTAACAATGCGGGGGCCAAGACTGAAGCTTTCTTT.

A remark on this clone: One base away lies a much larger clone, so this may be a sequencing read error. DNA of the CDR3: TGTGCCAGCAACTTAGAGGACAGGCCGAACTATGGCTACACCTTC. Amino acid sequence: CASNLEDRPNYGYTF. The chain combines TRBV13 with TRBJ1-2; 7 bases match TRBD1. The length of the CDR3 is 15 residues. The germline V gene has CDR1 PRHDT and CDR2 FYEKMQ (reference sequence).

Turning to this clone: This specimen includes other DNA sequences encoding the same CDR3. CDR3: CASSIQGITEAFF. CDR3 nucleotide sequence: TGTGCCAGTAGCATACAGGGGATCACTGAAGCTTTCTTT. J is TRBJ1-1 and V is TRBV19, with TRBD1 matching over 7 bases. Losses at the gene ends were 6 bases for V and 4 bases for J; bases not matched to a gene: 5. This CDR3 comprises 13 residues. Germline V gene sequence: CDR1 LNHDA, CDR2 SQIVND (reference sequence).

In the case of this clone: This may come from a read error, since a much larger clone is one base off. The gene calls are TRBV6-2 or TRBV6-3 and TRBJ2-2; TRBD2 matches 9 bases. This CDR3 spans 17 amino acids. From germline, CDR1 is MNHEY and CDR2 SVGEGT. V lost 0 bases and J lost 6; bases outside the gene matches: 8. CDR3: CASSYSGLARGAGELFF. The CDR3 DNA reads TGTGCCAGCAGTTACTCCGGACTAGCGAGGGGAGCCGGGGAGCTGTTTTTT.

The chain has TRBV7-2 and TRBJ2-2, with 10 positions matching TRBD2. CDR3 length: 17 amino acids. The V gene's germline CDR1 is SGHTA and CDR2 FQGNSA. V shed 5 bases and J 2 bases; nucleotides not matched to a gene: 8. The DNA for the CDR3 is TGTGCCAGCAGCCAATACGGACTAGCGGACAACACCGGGGAGCTGTTTTTT. It codes for CASSQYGLADNTGELFF.

The chain carries TRBV7-9 and TRBJ1-4, with unresolved D. With 4 bases removed from V and 9 bases from J, the gap between germline ends came to 12 bases. Germline V gives CDR1 SEHNR, CDR2 FQNEAQ (reference sequence). CDR3 length equals 13 residues. CDR3 DNA: TGTGCCAGCAGCTCGGGCCTCTATAAAAAACTGTTTTTT. Its protein product is CASSSGLYKKLFF.

The rearrangement links TRBV13 to TRBJ2-7; D unclear. The CDR3 runs 13 residues. In germline, CDR1 is PRHDT, CDR2 FYEKMQ (reference sequence). Trimming removed 5 bases at V and 3 bases at J, with 11 bases between. CDR3 DNA: TGTGCCAGCAGCCCTGGCAGGAGCTACGAGCAGTACTTC. As protein: CASSPGRSYEQYF.

The rearrangement joins TRBV5-5 to TRBJ2-7, with 9 bases fitting TRBD1. V gave up 4 bases and J gave up 4 bases; unmatched junction bases: 9. The CDR3 spans 15 residues. CDR1 is SGHKS, CDR2 YYEKEE, per germline (reference sequence). This chain's CDR3 is CASSRAGQGSYEQYF. CDR3 sequence (DNA): TGTGCCAGCAGCCGGGCCGGACAGGGGTCATACGAGCAGTACTTC.

The chain couples TRBV7-3 to TRBJ2-2; unclear D gene. The CDR3 consists of 13 residues. Trimming removed 2 bases at V and 7 bases at J, with 8 bases between. Germline assignment: CDR1 SGHTA and CDR2 FQGTGA. The CDR3 DNA reads TGTGCCAGCAGCTTATTCCAGTACGGGGAGCTGTTTTTT. Translation gives CASSLFQYGELFF.

This rearrangement joins TRBV7-3 to TRBJ2-3; 9 bases line up with TRBD2. This CDR3 contains 14 residues. Germline V CDR1 and CDR2: SGHTA, FQGTGA. The J segment lost 5 bases and the V segment lost 7 bases, leaving 7 bases of the junction unmatched. DNA for the CDR3: TGTGCCAGCAAGTCGAGCGGGGGGAAAGATACGCAGTATTTT. Protein product: CASKSSGGKDTQYF.

The CDR3 loop reads CAIAAGPYEQYF. As DNA, the CDR3 is TGTGCCATAGCGGCAGGGCCCTACGAGCAGTACTTC. The chain uses TRBV10-3 and TRBJ2-7; the D gene could be TRBD1 or TRBD2 (5 bases each). The CDR3 runs to 12 residues. Germline V gene lookup returns CDR1 ENHRY and CDR2 SYGVKD. Trimming removed 9 bases from V and 2 bases from J, with 11 bases in between.